These 18 T cell receptor beta chains share one sample of origin, sequenced in a study of vaccination and CD4 T cells after COVID-19. These receptors have no known antigen. Cultured CD4+ T cell DNA underwent sequencing with the Oncomine TCR Beta short-read assay. TCRdb independently ran MiXCR on the PCR reads; one entry per CDR3 protein. The sample records about 20,000 distinct CDR3 sequences, around 50% being singletons. Treatment described: 10-day PBMC culture with coronavirus spike peptide pools or control peptides (ViraFEST assay). The sample consisted of CD4+ T cells from blood, cultured in vitro. The receptors were gathered from a human donor who had recovered from COVID-19.

Written as DNA, the CDR3 is TGTGCCAGCAGCTTAGATCGGGCCTCAGCCAATGAGCAGTTCTTC. The encoded protein is CASSLDRASANEQFF. The chain is built from TRBV11-2 and TRBJ2-1; no definite D call. The CDR3 extends over 15 amino acids. Trimming shortened V by 0 bases and J by 6 bases, and 12 bases separated the two germline ends. Germline CDR1 is SGHAT and CDR2 is FQNNGV.

This clonotype was seen a few times. The genes are TRBV12-3 or TRBV12-4 and TRBJ2-5; 8 bases align to TRBD2. V lost 6 bases and J lost 5; bases outside the gene matches: 11. This CDR3 is 15 amino acids long. CDR3 in DNA: TGTGCCAGCAGCCGCACTATAGCGGGGCAGGAGACCCAGTACTTC. It codes for CASSRTIAGQETQYF.

The chain links TRBV7-8 to TRBJ2-5, with 7 bases matching TRBD1. The germline CDR1 and CDR2 sequences are SGHVS and FQNEAQ. The CDR3 covers 14 residues. V lost 2 bases to trimming and J lost 1 base; unmatched junction nucleotides: 1. In nucleotides, the CDR3 is TGTGCCAGCAGCTTATACAGGGGCCAAGAGACCCAGTACTTC. This sequence encodes CASSLYRGQETQYF.

There are a few counts of this clonotype. The chain employs TRBV6-2 or TRBV6-3 and TRBJ2-1; D is possibly TRBD1 (5 bases). V shed 3 bases and J shed 4 bases, with 10 bases lying between them. This CDR3 comprises 14 residues. CDR1 MNHEY and CDR2 SVGEGT come from the germline V gene. The DNA for the CDR3 is TGTGCCAGCAGTTATCCCAGGGATTACAATGAGCAGTTCTTC. Its protein product is CASSYPRDYNEQFF.

The gene calls are TRBV2 and TRBJ2-3; perhaps TRBD1 as D (6 bases). The CDR3 is 15 residues long. CDR1 and CDR2 (germline): SNHLY, FYNNEI. Deletions cut 6 bases from V and 0 bases from J, with 13 bases between. The CDR3 DNA reads as TGTGCCAGCAGCCTTACCGACAGGAGCACAGATACGCAGTATTTT. Encoded protein: CASSLTDRSTDTQYF.

The chain couples TRBV25-1 to TRBJ2-5, with TRBD2 matching 14 bases. Per germline, CDR1 MGHDK and CDR2 SYGVNS. The CDR3 spans 16 residues. The V and J ends lost 6 bases and 1 base, in that order; junction bases with no gene match: 4. For the CDR3, the DNA is TGTGCCAGCAGCCTGACTAGCGGGAGGGCCCAAGAGACCCAGTACTTC. Its translation is CASSLTSGRAQETQYF. Full variable domain (outside the CDR3, taken from reference TRBV25-1 and TRBJ2-5): EADIYQTPRYLVIGTGKKITLECSQTMGHDKMYWYQQDPGMELHLIHYSYGVNSTEKGDLSSESTVSRIRTEHFPLTLESARPSHTSQYLCASSLTSGRAQETQYFGPGTRLLVL.

V usage is TRBV19 and J usage is TRBJ1-4; 8 nucleotides line up with TRBD1. This CDR3 contains 16 residues. The germline V gene has CDR1 LNHDA and CDR2 SQIVND (reference sequence). Unmatched junction bases numbered 11, after V lost 3 bases and J lost 8 bases. In DNA, the CDR3 is TGTGCCAGTAGTATTACGACAGGGGCCCCATGGGAAAAACTGTTTTTT. It yields the protein CASSITTGAPWEKLFF. The whole variable domain, filled in from reference TRBV19 and TRBJ1-4, reads DGGITQSPKYLFRKEGQNVTLSCEQNLNHDAMYWYRQDPGQGLRLIYYSQIVNDFQKGDIAEGYSVSREKKESFPLTVTSAQKNPTAFYLCASSITTGAPWEKLFFGSGTQLSVL.

The chain has TRBV5-4 and TRBJ2-2; 10 bases map to TRBD2. Germline V gene data show CDR1 as SGHNT and CDR2 as YYREEE (reference sequence). The J segment lost 2 bases and the V segment lost 3 bases, leaving 4 bases of the junction unmatched. The CDR3 has 16 amino acids. CDR3 bases: TGTGCCAGCAGCTCACGGACTAGCGGAAACACCGGGGAGCTGTTTTTT. It encodes CASSSRTSGNTGELFF.

V gene TRBV28 combines with J gene TRBJ2-7, with 9 bases aligning to TRBD1. Trimming cost V 6 bases and J 6 bases; bases outside gene matches: 9. The germline gives CDR1 MDHEN, CDR2 SYDVKM. This CDR3 spans 14 amino acids. DNA of the CDR3: TGTGCCAGCAGGCTTGGACAGGGGAAGTCCGAGCAGTACTTC. Encoded protein: CASRLGQGKSEQYF.

V is TRBV6-1 and J is TRBJ2-5; TRBD1 agrees at 7 bases. CDR1 is MNHNS and CDR2 is SASEGT in the germline V gene. Trimming removed 6 bases from V and 2 bases from J; junction bases left unmatched: 6. The CDR3 runs to 14 residues. The CDR3 reads CASRTWGQQETQYF. The DNA for the CDR3 is TGTGCCAGCAGGACGTGGGGACAGCAAGAGACCCAGTACTTC.

There are a few counts of this clonotype. The J gene is TRBJ1-2, the V gene TRBV2; unclear D gene. CDR3 length: 13 residues. The germline V and J ends were trimmed by 3 bases and 4 bases, with 9 bases remaining between them. Germline CDR1 and CDR2: SNHLY and FYNNEI. The chain's CDR3 is CASSESVGYGYTF. The CDR3 DNA reads TGTGCCAGCAGTGAGTCGGTGGGCTATGGCTACACCTTC.

The chain has TRBV18 and TRBJ1-2, with 7 bases matching TRBD1. The length of the CDR3 is 15 residues. V shed 0 bases and J 0 bases; nucleotides not matched to a gene: 1. Germline CDR1 and CDR2: KGHSH and LQKENI. CDR3 bases: TGTGCCAGCTCACCACCGGGACAGCCTAACTATGGCTACACCTTC. It specifies CASSPPGQPNYGYTF.

V gene TRBV6-1 combines with J gene TRBJ2-6; TRBD1 might be the D (5 bases). The germline CDR1 and CDR2 sequences are MNHNS and SASEGT. V was cut by 3 bases and J by 1 base, with 13 bases left in between. CDR3 size: 17 residues. Here the CDR3 DNA reads TGTGCCAGCAGTGAGTCTCCTGCAGGGTCTGGGGCCAACGTCCTGACTTTC. This encodes CASSESPAGSGANVLTF.

Concerning this clonotype itself: The junction does not match germline at one end; this may be a read error. V is TRBV2 and J is TRBJ2-1; 7 bases agree with TRBD1. Germline V gives CDR1 SNHLY, CDR2 FYNNEI. The CDR3 is 16 amino acids. The CDR3 spells CASSRGGRGSDNEQFF. The CDR3 region has the DNA TGTGCCAGCTCAAGAGGGGGCCGGGGCTCCGACAATGAGCAGTTCTTC.

There are a few counts of this clonotype. The chain joins TRBV27 to TRBJ2-6, with TRBD2 identical over 13 bases. J gave up 0 bases and V 3 bases, and 5 bases lay outside the gene matches. This CDR3 contains 19 residues. Germline CDR1 is MNHEY and CDR2 is SMNVEV (reference sequence). The CDR3 region is CASSFQGLAGSSGANVLTF. CDR3 bases: TGTGCCAGCAGTTTTCAGGGACTAGCGGGAAGCTCTGGGGCCAACGTCCTGACTTTC.

The chain employs TRBV5-1 and TRBJ2-1; D ambiguous. The germline V gene has CDR1 SGHRS and CDR2 YFSETQ. The ends were cut back, 1 base at V and 7 bases at J, with 27 bases in the middle. The CDR3 totals 19 residues. In DNA, the CDR3 is TGCGCCAGCAGCTTGAATCGTCGGCCTAGGTCCTGGATAGGGAATGAGCAGTTCTTC. Translation: CASSLNRRPRSWIGNEQFF. Drawing the rest from reference TRBV5-1 and TRBJ2-1, the complete variable domain is KAGVTQTPRYLIKTRGQQVTLSCSPISGHRSVSWYQQTPGQGLQFLFEYFSETQRNKGNFPGRFSGRQFSNSRSEMNVSTLELGDSALYLCASSLNRRPRSWIGNEQFFGPGTRLTVL.

The chain employs TRBV10-3 and TRBJ2-1; D is possibly TRBD1 or TRBD2 (5 bases each). CDR3 length: 15 amino acids. Germline V gene sequence: CDR1 ENHRY, CDR2 SYGVKD. The V and J ends lost 6 bases and 4 bases respectively, with 16 bases between them. Here the CDR3 DNA reads TGTGCCATCAGCCAACCCGGGACGGTTTACAATGAGCAGTTCTTC. Its translation is CAISQPGTVYNEQFF.

This chain joins TRBV29-1 and TRBJ2-3, with D possibly being TRBD1 (6 bases). Deletions cut 4 bases from V and 1 base from J, with 6 bases between. Germline CDR1 and CDR2: SQVTM and ANQGSEA. The CDR3 is 12 residues long. The CDR3 sequence: CSVGTGTDTQYF. Here the CDR3 DNA reads TGCAGCGTTGGGACAGGCACAGATACGCAGTATTTT.